This T cell receptor beta chain was obtained from a study of TIL therapy for anti-PD-1-resistant metastatic lung cancer (dated by TCRdb to about 2021). For the study in its entirety: Tumors were collected before any PD-1/PD-L1 blockade, after which patients were given nivolumab, and patients who progressed were given lymphodepletion, an infusion of expanded TIL and IL-2. Enrolled patients had a median age of around 51 years (range roughly 38-75) and a median tumor PD-L1 proportion score of over 5.5%. A median non-synonymous tumor mutation burden of approximately 1.5 mutations per megabase was determined across the cohort by whole-exome sequencing. Tumor and peripheral blood T cell receptor beta sequencing was used to track clonotypes across tumor, expanded TIL product and serial blood samples. The cohort was predominantly lung adenocarcinoma, with a few EGFR-mutant and two ALK-rearranged tumors, and half of patients were current or former smokers. What the work shows at the level of the full study, not this receptor alone: The cohort was highly selected, including more treatment-naive, never-smoker and oncogene-addicted patients than is typical, which limits generalizability. The baseline peripheral repertoire was partially replaced by infused TIL clonotypes, which then decayed over months, and no apparent association between persistence and response was found. The study protocol defined all tumor marker inferences as exploratory.

About this clone: Its antigen remains undetermined. Per-nucleotide qualities are absent, and no much larger clonotype sits a single base away.

The time point label, as the study defines it: pre-treatment sample, taken before nivolumab and TIL therapy. Adults with stage 4 NSCLC were enrolled from October 2017 to January 2020 in a dual-center phase I trial. The samples were obtained from a phase I trial that was single-arm and open-label and tested tumor-infiltrating lymphocyte therapy combined with nivolumab in advanced non-small cell lung cancer. Blood mononuclear cells were isolated from EDTA tubes by Ficoll gradient and were snap-frozen as pellets, and DNA was extracted with a Qiagen mini-prep kit. TCR beta CDR3 regions were amplified from genomic DNA with the immunoSEQ v3 hsTCRB kit using bias-controlled multiplex PCR. An Illumina NextSeq 500 was used to sequence the TCR libraries, reaching 2 million or so read pairs at survey level or about 4.5-6.5 million at deep level. The paper's data handling went like this. V, D and J genes were assigned, non-productive sequences were removed, and clonality was reported by immunoSEQ Analyzer software. To compare repertoires between infused TIL and blood, productive Simpson clonality was used along with the Morisita overlap index of productive TRB rearrangements. Absolute clonotype counts in blood were estimated by multiplying the lymphocyte count by the CD3+ fraction and by the productive frequency of the clone. What TCRdb holds here is the immuneACCESS table cut down to in-frame rearrangements. Part of the clones is not present; checked against another copy, under half of the missing clones reflect an unresolved V gene, and the others are unexplained. From that table come the V and J calls and clone size; the DNA was used to work out D and trimming. The sample has 25,000 to 40,000 clones on record, 74% of them singletons. The ten largest make up about 3% of the sample.

The CDR3 contains 13 residues, cysteine and phenylalanine counted. Of all the DNA, just the CDR3 is kept, 39 bases in frame from base 1. CDR1 is given as SGHDN and CDR2 as FVKESK, both from the germline V gene. Trimming takes 7 bases from V and 4 bases from J, and the germline ends sit 13 bases apart. The chain uses TRBV14 and TRBJ1-1; the D region possibly corresponds to TRBD1 (5 bases align). This clonotype was sampled from a woman aged 25-80 years with non-small cell lung cancer. This sample comprised blood, obtained at baseline. The nucleotide sequence reads as follows: TGTGCCAGCACCGCAGGGTGGAGCACTGAAGCTTTCTTT. Its amino acids are CASTAGWSTEAFF.